Each of the 17 T cell receptor beta chains below was sequenced from the same sample in a study of T cell repertoires and HLA-DP antigens. These TCRs are of unknown antigen specificity. TCRdb keeps only in-frame clones here, not all; method: immunoSEQ multiplex PCR. In the table there are around 100,000 clones, 90% to 95% of which are singletons. Sequences were obtained from CD4+ T cells from PBMCs. The source is a woman aged 18-29 years in good health and CMV-seronegative.

The chain carries TRBV6-6 and TRBJ2-5; D might be TRBD1 (6 bases). Trimming took off 2 bases at V and 5 bases at J, with 6 bases between the two ends. The CDR3 has 12 amino acids. CDR1 MNHNY and CDR2 SVGAGI come from the germline V gene (reference sequence). CDR3 residues: CASSYTGETQYF. CDR3 nucleotides: TGTGCCAGCAGTTACACAGGGGAGACCCAGTACTTC.

The chain links TRBV29-1 to TRBJ1-5; 8 nucleotides line up with TRBD1. Germline CDR1 is SQVTM and CDR2 is ANQGSEA. The CDR3 has 13 residues. After removal of 4 bases from V and 6 bases from J, the junction contained 5 bases not matched to a gene. The CDR3 loop reads CSVGGQGGQPQHF. In DNA form, the CDR3 reads TGCAGCGTTGGAGGACAGGGAGGTCAGCCCCAGCATTTT.

The chain is built from TRBV5-1 and TRBJ1-1; D call uncertain. The CDR3 has 13 amino acids. The germline gives CDR1 SGHRS, CDR2 YFSETQ. V was cut by 5 bases and J by 3 bases, with 11 bases left in between. The CDR3 sequence is CASRQVADTEAFF. The DNA for the CDR3 is TGCGCCAGCAGGCAGGTGGCGGACACTGAAGCTTTCTTT.

The J gene is TRBJ1-1, the V gene TRBV18; perhaps TRBD1 as D (6 bases). This CDR3 has 13 amino acids. The germline V and J ends were trimmed by 6 bases and 0 bases, with 8 bases remaining between them. Germline V gene lookup returns CDR1 KGHSH and CDR2 LQKENI. The CDR3 DNA follows: TGTGCCAGCTCCGGGGGGCTGAACACTGAAGCTTTCTTT. Translated: CASSGGLNTEAFF. The whole variable domain, filled in from reference TRBV18 and TRBJ1-1, reads NAGVMQNPRHLVRRRGQEARLRCSPMKGHSHVYWYRQLPEEGLKFMVYLQKENIIDESGMPKERFSAEFPKEGPSILRIQQVVRGDSAAYFCASSGGLNTEAFFGQGTRLTVV.

The chain employs TRBV6-1 and TRBJ1-1; D not certain. The CDR3 extends over 12 amino acids. Germline CDR1 reads MNHNS; CDR2 reads SASEGT. The V and J ends lost 8 bases and 3 bases respectively, with 10 bases between them. CDR3 nucleotides: TGTGCCAGCCGGAGCCAGTACACTGAAGCTTTCTTT. It codes for CASRSQYTEAFF.

This chain joins TRBV28 and TRBJ1-5; D is undetermined. Germline-derived CDR1 and CDR2 are MDHEN and SYDVKM. The V end was cut by 10 bases, the J end by 1 base, with 8 bases between. This CDR3 has 12 amino acids. The DNA of the CDR3 is TGTGCCACGGTAGGGAGCAATCAGCCCCAGCATTTT. Amino acid sequence: CATVGSNQPQHF.

The table lists this clone with a count of one. The chain couples TRBV5-4 to TRBJ2-3, with TRBD2 matching 14 bases. J lost 2 bases, V lost 9 bases, and 8 bases had no gene match. Germline assignment: CDR1 SGHNT and CDR2 YYREEE (reference sequence). There are 16 residues in the CDR3. The CDR3: CATRRTSGGSTDTQYF. Here the CDR3 DNA reads TGTGCCACGAGGCGGACTAGCGGGGGGTCCACAGATACGCAGTATTTT.

This clone occurred once. Compared with germline, one end of the junction differs, possibly owing to a read error. The chain recombines TRBV5-1 with TRBJ1-4; weak D call: TRBD1 (6 bases). Germline values: CDR1 SGHRS, CDR2 YFSETQ. The CDR3 covers 13 residues. The DNA of the CDR3 is TGCGCCAGCAGGTTGGGGGCGGCCGAAAAACTGTTTTTT. This translates into CASRLGAAEKLFF.

The J gene is TRBJ2-1, the V gene TRBV7-3; 9 nucleotides agree with TRBD2. The CDR3 has 16 amino acids. Germline-derived CDR1 and CDR2 are SGHTA and FQGTGA. Trimming at V came to 7 bases and at J to 9 bases, leaving 16 bases not matched to a gene. For the CDR3, the DNA is TGTGCCAGCACCGTAAGGGCGGGGGGGCCGCAGGCTGAGCAGTTCTTC. As protein: CASTVRAGGPQAEQFF.

This chain uses TRBV27 with TRBJ2-1; 11 bases fit TRBD2. This CDR3 region has 17 residues. Per germline, CDR1 MNHEY and CDR2 SMNVEV (reference sequence). The V segment lost 6 bases and the J segment 4 bases; nucleotides outside the gene matches: 11. CDR3 sequence (DNA): TGTGCCAGCAGAAGGTCGATAGCGGGAGGGATTTACAATGAGCAGTTCTTC. Encoded protein: CASRRSIAGGIYNEQFF.

V gene TRBV6-6 combines with J gene TRBJ2-1; 7 bases fit TRBD1. V dropped 2 bases and J dropped 5; count of bases not matched to a gene: 6. There are 15 residues in the CDR3. CDR1 and CDR2 from the germline V gene are MNHNY and SVGAGI (reference sequence). CDR3 DNA sequence: TGTGCCAGCAGTTACGAAACAGGGGCAGACAATGAGCAGTTCTTC. Protein: CASSYETGADNEQFF.

The V call is TRBV6-1, the J call TRBJ1-6, with D possibly being TRBD1 (6 bases). This CDR3 region has 16 residues. Trimming left V 4 bases short and J 5 bases short, with 15 bases between. Looked up from germline, CDR1 is MNHNS and CDR2 is SASEGT. CDR3 residues: CASSGGDIRNNSPLHF. In DNA, the CDR3 is TGTGCCAGCAGTGGGGGGGACATACGGAATAATTCACCCCTCCACTTT.

This chain links TRBV5-4 with TRBJ1-3; D perhaps matches TRBD1 (5 bases). Trimming stripped 0 bases from V and 15 bases from J, with 22 bases between. Germline-derived CDR1 and CDR2 are SGHNT and YYREEE (reference sequence). The CDR3 contains 15 residues. CDR3 nucleotides: TGTGCCAGCAGCTTGGGGGGCTCGGCAGGACTCACCGGATATTTT. This translates into CASSLGGSAGLTGYF.

For this clone: Since a much larger clone is just one base distant, this may be a read error. The gene calls are TRBV5-4 and TRBJ2-5; no firm D call. V was trimmed by 7 bases and J by 1 base, leaving 5 bases between them. CDR1 is SGHNT and CDR2 is YYREEE in the germline V gene (reference sequence). The CDR3 runs to 11 residues. The CDR3 loop is CASGSQETQYF. Here the CDR3 DNA reads TGTGCCAGCGGCTCCCAAGAGACCCAGTACTTC.

The CDR3 loop reads CASSHPVGRILREQYF. In DNA form, the CDR3 reads TGTGCCAGCAGCCACCCCGTAGGACGGATTCTGCGTGAGCAGTACTTC. This chain connects TRBV2 to TRBJ2-7; D gene uncertain. The CDR3 is 16 residues long. CDR1 and CDR2 (germline): SNHLY, FYNNEI. V was cut by 6 bases and J by 7 bases, with 25 bases left in between.

The chain joins TRBV9 to TRBJ2-7; the D is unclear. The CDR3 is made up of 11 amino acids. The germline V and J ends were trimmed by 4 bases and 6 bases, with 8 bases remaining between them. Per germline, CDR1 SGDLS and CDR2 YYNGEE. In DNA, the CDR3 is TGTGCCAGCAGCACAGACGGCGAGCAGTACTTC. It codes for CASSTDGEQYF.

The rearrangement joins TRBV5-4 to TRBJ2-3; D tentatively fits TRBD1 or TRBD2 (5 bases each). Trimming took 0 bases from V and 6 from J, leaving 8 bases between them. The CDR3 sequence is 13 residues long. Germline CDR1 is SGHNT and CDR2 is YYREEE (reference sequence). For the CDR3, the DNA is TGTGCCAGCAGCTTGGACTGGGGGGATACGCAGTATTTT. It encodes CASSLDWGDTQYF. Full variable domain (rest looked up from reference TRBV5-4 and TRBJ2-3): ETGVTQSPTHLIKTRGQQVTLRCSSQSGHNTVSWYQQALGQGPQFIFQYYREEENGRGNFPPRFSGLQFPNYSSELNVNALELDDSALYLCASSLDWGDTQYFGPGTRLTVL.